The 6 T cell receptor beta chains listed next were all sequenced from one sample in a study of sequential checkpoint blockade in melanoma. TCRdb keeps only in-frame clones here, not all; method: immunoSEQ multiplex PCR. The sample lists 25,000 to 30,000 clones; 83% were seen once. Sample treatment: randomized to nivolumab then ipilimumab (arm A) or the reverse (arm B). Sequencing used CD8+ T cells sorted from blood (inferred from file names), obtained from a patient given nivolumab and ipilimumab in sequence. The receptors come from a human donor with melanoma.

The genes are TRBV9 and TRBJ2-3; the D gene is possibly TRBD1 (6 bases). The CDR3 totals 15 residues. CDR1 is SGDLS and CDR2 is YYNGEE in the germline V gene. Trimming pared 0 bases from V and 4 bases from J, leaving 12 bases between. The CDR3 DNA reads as TGTGCCAGCAGCGTAGAGGGCAGGGGCGCAGATACGCAGTATTTT. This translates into CASSVEGRGADTQYF.

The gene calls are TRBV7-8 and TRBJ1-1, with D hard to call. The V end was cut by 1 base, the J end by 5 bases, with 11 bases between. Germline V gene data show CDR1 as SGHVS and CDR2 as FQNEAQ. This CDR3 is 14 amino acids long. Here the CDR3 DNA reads TGTGCCAGCAGCTTAGGGTTTGGGCAGACTGAAGCTTTCTTT. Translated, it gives CASSLGFGQTEAFF.

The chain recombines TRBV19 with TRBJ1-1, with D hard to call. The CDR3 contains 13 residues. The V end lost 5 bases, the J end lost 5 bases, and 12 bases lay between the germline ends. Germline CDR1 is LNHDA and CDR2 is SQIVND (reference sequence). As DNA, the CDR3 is TGTGCCAGTAGTCCCATTGGAGGTACTGAAGCTTTCTTT. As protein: CASSPIGGTEAFF.

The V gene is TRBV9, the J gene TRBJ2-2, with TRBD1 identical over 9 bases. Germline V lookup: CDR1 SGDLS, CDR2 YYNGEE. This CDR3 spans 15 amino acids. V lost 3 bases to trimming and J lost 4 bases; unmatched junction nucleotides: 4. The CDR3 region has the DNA TGTGCCAGCAGCGCGGGACAGGGTTCCACCGGGGAGCTGTTTTTT. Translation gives CASSAGQGSTGELFF.

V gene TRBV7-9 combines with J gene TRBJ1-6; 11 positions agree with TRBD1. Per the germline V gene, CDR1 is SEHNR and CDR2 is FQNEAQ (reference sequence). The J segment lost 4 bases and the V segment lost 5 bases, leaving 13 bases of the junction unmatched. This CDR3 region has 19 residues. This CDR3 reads CASSQDRGPSSFYNSPLHF. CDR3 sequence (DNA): TGTGCCAGCAGCCAGGACAGGGGGCCTTCTTCTTTTTATAATTCACCCCTCCACTTT.

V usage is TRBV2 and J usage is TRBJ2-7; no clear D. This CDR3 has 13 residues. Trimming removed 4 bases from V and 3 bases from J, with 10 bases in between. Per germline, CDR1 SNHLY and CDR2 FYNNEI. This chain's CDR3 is CASSVYESYEQYF. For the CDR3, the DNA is TGTGCCAGCAGTGTCTACGAAAGCTACGAGCAGTACTTC.